The sequence of this T cell receptor (beta chain) was determined in a study of cytomegalovirus exposure and HLA in healthy donors. The germline V and J ends were trimmed by 8 bases and 0 bases, with 14 bases remaining between them. This CDR3 spans 14 amino acids. The germline V gene encodes CDR1 LNHNV and CDR2 YYDKDF (reference sequence). TCRdb's table, derived via immunoSEQ multiplex PCR, lists solely in-frame clones and lacks some. The sample contains some 170,000 clones, around nine tenths of which appear only once. The chain uses TRBV15 and TRBJ2-7; D remains ambiguous. Sequenced input: PBMCs. This TCR was sampled from a woman in her 30s in good health and CMV-seronegative. The CDR3 here is CATRPQSGSYEQYF. The CDR3 nucleotides read TGTGCCACCCGACCGCAGTCGGGCTCCTACGAGCAGTACTTC.